These T cell receptor beta chains were read from a single sample in a study of blood T cell repertoires in COVID-19. Sequencing used immunoSEQ multiplex PCR; TCRdb keeps in-frame clones, though not all of them. The table has around 300,000 clones, nearly 90% seen once. The sequencing sample was made of peripheral blood. These receptors were obtained from a woman aged 35 to 49 with COVID-19, enrolled during active disease. The CDR3 runs from the conserved cysteine through the conserved F or W. The D gene is left open where the match is weak. Clone size appears in some rows only: once, few, many, or a class for an expanded clone.

j_gene: TRBJ1-4
d_gene: TRBD1
abundance: NA
v_gene: TRBV7-8
CDR3nt: TGTGCCAGCAGCTCATTGACAGGGGCAACTAATGAAAAACTGTTTTTT
CDR3aa: CASSSLTGATNEKLFF

j_gene: TRBJ2-5
d_gene: NA
abundance: NA
v_gene: TRBV19
CDR3nt: TGTGCCAGTAGTATTAGGACGGGAGCCCTGGTGACCCAGTACTTC
CDR3aa: CASSIRTGALVTQYF

j_gene: TRBJ1-6
d_gene: NA
abundance: once
v_gene: TRBV7-2
CDR3nt: TGTGCCAGCAGCTTAGTAGAACTTGTTGGTAATTCACCCCTCCACTTT
CDR3aa: CASSLVELVGNSPLHF

j_gene: TRBJ2-3
d_gene: TRBD2
abundance: NA
v_gene: TRBV10-3
CDR3nt: TGTGCCATCAGTGATTACGGGGGGAGGGATACGCAGTATTTT
CDR3aa: CAISDYGGRDTQYF

j_gene: TRBJ1-5
d_gene: NA
abundance: NA
v_gene: TRBV27
CDR3nt: TGTGCCAGCAGTTTAGGGCGGACTAATCAGCCCCAGCATTTT
CDR3aa: CASSLGRTNQPQHF

j_gene: TRBJ2-2
d_gene: TRBD2
abundance: NA
v_gene: TRBV24-1
CDR3nt: TGTGCCACCAGTGATCAAGCGGGAGCTAACACCGGGGAGCTGTTTTTT
CDR3aa: CATSDQAGANTGELFF

j_gene: TRBJ1-2
d_gene: TRBD1
abundance: NA
v_gene: TRBV19
CDR3nt: TGTGCCAGTAGTATCCGCCAGGGGGACGGCTACACCTTC
CDR3aa: CASSIRQGDGYTF

j_gene: TRBJ1-1
d_gene: TRBD1
abundance: NA
v_gene: TRBV7-3
CDR3nt: TGTGCCAGCAGCCCTTCGACAGGGTCGGGTACTGAAGCTTTCTTT
CDR3aa: CASSPSTGSGTEAFF

j_gene: TRBJ2-3
d_gene: TRBD2
abundance: NA
v_gene: TRBV7-3
CDR3nt: TGTGCCAGCAGCCCTCAAGCGGGAGTAACAGATACGCAGTATTTT
CDR3aa: CASSPQAGVTDTQYF

j_gene: TRBJ2-4
d_gene: NA
abundance: NA
v_gene: TRBV7-2
CDR3nt: TGTGCCAGCAGCTTTGGGGGGAACATTCAGTACTTC
CDR3aa: CASSFGGNIQYF

j_gene: TRBJ1-2
d_gene: TRBD1
abundance: NA
v_gene: TRBV6-5
CDR3nt: TGTGCCAGCAGGACAGGGGGTACCTATGGCTACACCTTC
CDR3aa: CASRTGGTYGYTF

j_gene: TRBJ2-1
d_gene: TRBD2
abundance: NA
v_gene: TRBV7-9
CDR3nt: TGTGCCAGCAGCTTAGCTGTGACTAGCACCCACAATGAGCAGTTCTTC
CDR3aa: CASSLAVTSTHNEQFF

j_gene: TRBJ2-3
d_gene: NA
abundance: once
v_gene: TRBV11-2
CDR3nt: TGTGCCAGCAGCCGAGGAACAGATACGCAGTATTTT
CDR3aa: CASSRGTDTQYF

j_gene: TRBJ1-2
d_gene: NA
abundance: NA
v_gene: TRBV7-9
CDR3nt: TGTGCCAGCAGCTTAGTAGGCGGGGAGGACCGTAGTGGCTACACCTTC
CDR3aa: CASSLVGGEDRSGYTF

j_gene: TRBJ1-2
d_gene: NA
abundance: NA
v_gene: TRBV27
CDR3nt: TGTGCCTCCAGGGGAGGGACTCTCTCCTATGGCTACACCTTC
CDR3aa: CASRGGTLSYGYTF

j_gene: TRBJ1-6
d_gene: TRBD1
abundance: NA
v_gene: TRBV5-1
CDR3nt: TGCGCCAGCAGCTTGGCACCCTCGACAGGGGGTATGGATTCACCCCTCCACTTT
CDR3aa: CASSLAPSTGGMDSPLHF

j_gene: TRBJ1-1
d_gene: NA
abundance: few
v_gene: TRBV19
CDR3nt: TGTGCCAGTACTCAGGGTAACACTGAAGCTTTCTTT
CDR3aa: CASTQGNTEAFF

j_gene: TRBJ1-1
d_gene: NA
abundance: NA
v_gene: TRBV4-3
CDR3nt: TGCGCCAGCAGCCGAGCAGGGAACACTGAAGCTTTCTTT
CDR3aa: CASSRAGNTEAFF

j_gene: TRBJ1-6
d_gene: NA
abundance: NA
v_gene: TRBV14
CDR3nt: TGTGCCAGCAATGAGGAGGGCTTCTATAATTCACCCCTCCACTTT
CDR3aa: CASNEEGFYNSPLHF

j_gene: TRBJ2-3
d_gene: NA
abundance: NA
v_gene: TRBV5-1
CDR3nt: TGCGCCAGCAGATACACAGATACGCAGTATTTT
CDR3aa: CASRYTDTQYF